This TCR beta chain comes out of a study of technical replicates of blood from a few donors. Libraries were prepared by immunoSEQ multiplex PCR; TCRdb keeps only in-frame clonotypes and omits some of them. The repertoire consists of some 70,000 clones, with about 91% occurring once and the leading ten covering roughly 0.39%. The CDR3 is 16 amino acids. Germline lookup yields CDR1 SGHRS and CDR2 YFSETQ. Trimming cost V 0 bases and J 3 bases, with 15 bases left between them. The TCR sequence derives from a human donor in good health. The sample consisted of T cells isolated from PBMCs. The rearrangement uses TRBV5-1 and TRBJ1-1; perhaps TRBD1 as D (6 bases). CDR3 region: CASSLASGPGDTEAFF. CDR3 nucleotide sequence: TGCGCCAGCAGCTTGGCTTCGGGCCCAGGGGACACTGAAGCTTTCTTT.